In this sample, the clone carrying this T cell receptor (beta chain) turned up a few times. As yet, its antigen is unknown. This sample was taken from a study of cytomegalovirus exposure and HLA in healthy donors. Study overall: Around 80 million unique TCRs from HLA-typed donors were held in an early data release.

This PCR relied on a set of 60 Vbeta primers and 13 Jbeta primers. Here immunoSEQ multiplex PCR was the method, and the copy in TCRdb shows in-frame clones only, minus some. The sample holds fewer than 250,000 clones, about three quarters seen once. Donors had nominal health at sampling but likely had unrecorded immune exposures. Study results and limitations: Rare TCR sequences dominated, though some public TCRs recurred in many donors. Productive rates of about 90% or about 30% were seen for most TCR beta V segments in an earlier analysis.

Sequencing was done on a sample of PBMCs. The TCR was taken from a woman in her 40s in good health and CMV-seronegative.

This chain's CDR3 is CASSAEPGLGPEEQYV. The CDR3 coding sequence is TGTGCCAGCAGCGCAGAGCCGGGACTAGGGCCGGAGGAGCAGTACGTC. This chain connects TRBV7-2 to TRBJ2-7; 8 positions match TRBD2. J was trimmed by 7 bases and V by 5 bases; bases with no gene match: 16. The CDR3 runs to 16 residues. Germline V gene lookup returns CDR1 SGHTA and CDR2 FQGNSA.